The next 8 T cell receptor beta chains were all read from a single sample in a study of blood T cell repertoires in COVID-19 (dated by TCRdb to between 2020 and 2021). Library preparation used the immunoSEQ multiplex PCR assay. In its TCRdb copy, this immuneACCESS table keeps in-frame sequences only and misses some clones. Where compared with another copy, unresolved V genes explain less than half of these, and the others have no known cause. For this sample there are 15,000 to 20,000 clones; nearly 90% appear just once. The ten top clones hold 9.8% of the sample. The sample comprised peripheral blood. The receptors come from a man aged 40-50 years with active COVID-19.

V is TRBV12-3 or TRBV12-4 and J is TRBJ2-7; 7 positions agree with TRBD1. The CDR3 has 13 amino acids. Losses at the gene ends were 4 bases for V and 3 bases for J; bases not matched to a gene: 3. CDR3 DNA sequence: TGTGCCAGCAGTTCGGGACAGCACTACGAGCAGTACTTC. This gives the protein CASSSGQHYEQYF.

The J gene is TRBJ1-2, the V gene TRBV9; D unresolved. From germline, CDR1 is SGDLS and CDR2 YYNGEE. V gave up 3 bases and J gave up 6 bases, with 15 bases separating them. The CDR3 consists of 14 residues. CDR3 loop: CASSAGESGDGYTF. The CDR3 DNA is TGTGCCAGCAGCGCCGGAGAGAGCGGGGATGGCTACACCTTC.

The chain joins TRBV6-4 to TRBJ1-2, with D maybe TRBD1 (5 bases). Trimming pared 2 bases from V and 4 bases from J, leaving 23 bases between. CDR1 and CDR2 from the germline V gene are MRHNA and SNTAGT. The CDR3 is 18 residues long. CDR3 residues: CASSDGEKGGETAYGYTF. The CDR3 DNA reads TGTGCCAGCAGTGACGGGGAAAAGGGAGGGGAAACCGCCTATGGCTACACCTTC.

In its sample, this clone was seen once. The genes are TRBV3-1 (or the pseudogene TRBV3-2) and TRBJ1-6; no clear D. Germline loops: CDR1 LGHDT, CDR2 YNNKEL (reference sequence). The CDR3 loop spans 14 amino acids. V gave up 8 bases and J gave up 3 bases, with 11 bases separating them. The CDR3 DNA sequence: TGTGCCAGCCGTCAGGAACGCTATAATTCACCCCTCCACTTT. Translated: CASRQERYNSPLHF.

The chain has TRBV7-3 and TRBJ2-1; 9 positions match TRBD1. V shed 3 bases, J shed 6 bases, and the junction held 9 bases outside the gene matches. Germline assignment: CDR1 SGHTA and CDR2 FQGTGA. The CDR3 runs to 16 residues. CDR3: CASSLGKWTGVNEQFF. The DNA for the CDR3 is TGTGCCAGCAGCTTGGGCAAGTGGACAGGGGTCAATGAGCAGTTCTTC. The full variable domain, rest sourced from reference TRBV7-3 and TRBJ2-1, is GAGVSQTPSNKVTEKGKYVELRCDPISGHTALYWYRQSLGQGPEFLIYFQGTGAADDSGLPNDRFFAVRPEGSVSTLKIQRTERGDSAVYLCASSLGKWTGVNEQFFGPGTRLTVL.

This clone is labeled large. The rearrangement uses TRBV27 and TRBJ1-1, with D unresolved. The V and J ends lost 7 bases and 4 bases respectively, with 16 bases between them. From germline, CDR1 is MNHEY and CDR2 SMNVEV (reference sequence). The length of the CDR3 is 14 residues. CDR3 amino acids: CASNPIQGGTEAFF. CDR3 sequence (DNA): TGTGCCAGCAATCCCATACAAGGAGGCACTGAAGCTTTCTTT.

The CDR3 nucleotides are TGTGCCAGCAGTGAAGGGGACAGGGCCAACTATGGCTACACCTTC. Translating gives CASSEGDRANYGYTF. This sequence joins TRBV25-1 and TRBJ1-2, with 9 bases that match TRBD1. The CDR3 totals 15 residues. Trimming cost V 2 bases and J 2 bases; bases outside gene matches: 3. From germline, CDR1 is MGHDK and CDR2 SYGVNS.

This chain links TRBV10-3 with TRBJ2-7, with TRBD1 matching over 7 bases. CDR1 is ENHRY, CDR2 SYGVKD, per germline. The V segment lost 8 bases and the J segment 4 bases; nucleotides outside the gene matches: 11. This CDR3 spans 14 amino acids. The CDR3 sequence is CAIGDRDGPYEQYF. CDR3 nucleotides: TGTGCCATCGGAGACAGGGATGGTCCTTACGAGCAGTACTTC.